A single sample gave rise to the 18 T cell receptor beta chains below, sequenced in a study of blood T cell repertoires in COVID-19. The protocol was immunoSEQ multiplex PCR, while the TCRdb copy is restricted to in-frame clones and leaves out a portion. The repertoire holds 150,000 or so clones, with approximately 80% as singletons. The sequenced sample consisted of peripheral blood. The receptors shown here come from a human donor in a cohort sampled during active COVID-19.

This chain uses TRBV5-1 with TRBJ1-1; D is unresolved. V was trimmed by 4 bases and J by 5 bases, leaving 9 bases between them. CDR1 and CDR2 (germline): SGHRS, YFSETQ. CDR3 length equals 12 residues. CDR3 residues: CASSPDWTEAFF. DNA for the CDR3: TGCGCCAGCAGCCCGGACTGGACTGAAGCTTTCTTT.

The chain recombines TRBV5-4 with TRBJ2-7; 13 nucleotides match TRBD2. With 4 bases clipped from V and 0 bases from J, the junction kept 7 bases outside the gene matches. This CDR3 contains 17 residues. From germline, CDR1 is SGHNT and CDR2 YYREEE (reference sequence). CDR3 coding DNA: TGTGCCAGCAGCCCCCTTGGGACTAGCGGGGTCTCCTACGAGCAGTACTTC. Amino acid sequence: CASSPLGTSGVSYEQYF.

V gene TRBV5-4 combines with J gene TRBJ1-4, with D unclear. CDR1 is SGHNT and CDR2 is YYREEE in the germline V gene (reference sequence). V lost 1 base to trimming and J lost 4 bases, with 5 bases between them. The CDR3 consists of 13 residues. The CDR3: CASSLFINEKLFF. The DNA of the CDR3 is TGTGCCAGCAGCTTGTTTATTAATGAAAAACTGTTTTTT.

This sequence joins TRBV19 and TRBJ1-1; D is possibly TRBD1 (5 bases). There are 15 residues in the CDR3. Trimming removed 6 bases at V and 4 bases at J, with 18 bases between. The germline gives CDR1 LNHDA, CDR2 SQIVND (reference sequence). CDR3 coding DNA: TGTGCCAGTAGCAACCAGGGAGGTGGGAGCACTGAAGCTTTCTTT. It encodes CASSNQGGGSTEAFF.

The rearrangement links TRBV7-8 to TRBJ1-6; no definite D call. V was clipped by 3 bases and J by 4 bases, with 10 bases between them. This CDR3 spans 15 amino acids. Germline loops: CDR1 SGHVS, CDR2 FQNEAQ. For the CDR3, the DNA is TGTGCCAGCAGCTTGCAGACATTTTATAATTCACCCCTCCACTTT. It yields the protein CASSLQTFYNSPLHF. Looking up the rest from reference TRBV7-8 and TRBJ1-6 gives the full variable domain: GAGVSQSPRYKVAKRGQDVALRCDPISGHVSLFWYQQALGQGPEFLTYFQNEAQLDKSGLPSDRFFAERPEGSVSTLKIQRTQQEDSAVYLCASSLQTFYNSPLHFGNGTRLTVT.

The genes are TRBV3-1 (or the pseudogene TRBV3-2) and TRBJ2-3; the D gene is possibly TRBD2 (6 bases). V lost 4 bases and J 3 bases, leaving 17 bases between the germline ends. The CDR3 spans 16 residues. The germline gives CDR1 LGHDT, CDR2 YNNKEL (reference sequence). The DNA for the CDR3 is TGTGCCAGCAGCCCGCCTCGGGGGAGGAGGACAGATACGCAGTATTTT. It is translated as CASSPPRGRRTDTQYF.

Concerning this clone: Relative to the germline gene, one junction end is altered; a read error may explain this. The chain is built from TRBV7-7 and TRBJ2-5; D possibly corresponds to TRBD1 (5 bases). The CDR3 consists of 15 residues. Per germline, CDR1 SSHAT and CDR2 FNYEAQ (reference sequence). In nucleotides, the CDR3 is TGTGCTAGCAGCTTAGCAGGCCAGGGTGGTGAGACCCAGTACTTC. This sequence encodes CASSLAGQGGETQYF.

In its sample, this clone was seen once. This sequence joins TRBV5-1 and TRBJ2-7; TRBD1 matches 8 bases. Germline V CDR1 and CDR2: SGHRS, YFSETQ. Trimming cost V 1 base and J 2 bases; bases outside gene matches: 8. The CDR3 is 16 residues long. CDR3 sequence: CASSLFPPGQAYEQYF. Here the CDR3 DNA reads TGCGCCAGCAGCTTGTTCCCCCCGGGACAGGCCTACGAGCAGTACTTC.

The chain couples TRBV2 to TRBJ1-5; the D is unclear. Germline CDR1 and CDR2: SNHLY and FYNNEI. V was pared by 8 bases and J by 9 bases, with 14 bases between. The CDR3 extends over 12 amino acids. DNA of the CDR3: TGTGCCAGCTCCGCCGGGGAGCTGCCCCAGCATTTT. Translation: CASSAGELPQHF.

This CDR3 reads CASSQDVRGGNTEAFF. CDR3 nucleotides: TGCGCCAGCAGCCAAGACGTGAGGGGAGGGAACACTGAAGCTTTCTTT. This sequence joins TRBV4-3 and TRBJ1-1; D perhaps matches TRBD1 (5 bases). The germline gives CDR1 LGHNA, CDR2 YSLEER. V was pared by 0 bases and J by 1 base, with 12 bases between. This CDR3 is 16 amino acids long.

CDR3 nucleotide sequence: TGTGCCAGCAGTTACAGAGATACGCAGTATTTT. Translating it yields CASSYRDTQYF. This chain connects TRBV2 to TRBJ2-3; D is unresolved. V lost 5 bases, J lost 5 bases, and 5 bases lay in between. Per the germline V gene, CDR1 is SNHLY and CDR2 is FYNNEI. This CDR3 has 11 residues.

The J gene is TRBJ2-7, the V gene TRBV19; tentatively, D is TRBD1 (5 bases). CDR1 is LNHDA, CDR2 SQIVND, per germline (reference sequence). The CDR3 is 16 amino acids. V lost 6 bases to trimming and J lost 0 bases, with 18 bases between them. CDR3 amino acids: CASRYKVGAGSYEQYF. CDR3 nucleotides: TGTGCCAGTAGATACAAAGTTGGGGCAGGCTCCTACGAGCAGTACTTC.

J is TRBJ2-1 and V is TRBV7-9, with 10 nucleotides matching TRBD2. The CDR3 length is 15 residues. V trimming: 5 bases; J trimming: 7 bases; junction bases outside the gene matches: 8. The V gene's germline CDR1 is SEHNR and CDR2 FQNEAQ (reference sequence). The CDR3 DNA reads as TGTGCCAGCAGCCAACTAGCGGGGATGAAAAATGAGCAGTTCTTC. Translation gives CASSQLAGMKNEQFF.

The chain is built from TRBV18 and TRBJ2-6, with a possible D match to TRBD1 (5 bases). Germline-derived CDR1 and CDR2 are KGHSH and LQKENI. Trimming took off 3 bases at V and 0 bases at J, with 12 bases between the two ends. The length of the CDR3 is 17 residues. The CDR3 sequence is CASSPQGVVSGANVLTF. CDR3 sequence (DNA): TGTGCCAGCTCACCCCAGGGCGTCGTCTCTGGGGCCAACGTCCTGACTTTC.

This clone showed up just a few times. CDR3 sequence reads: CATSRGKQSNQPQHF. The CDR3 DNA is TGTGCCACCAGCAGAGGGAAACAGAGCAATCAGCCCCAGCATTTT. The chain has TRBV15 and TRBJ1-5; D gene unclear. The V gene's germline CDR1 is LNHNV and CDR2 YYDKDF (reference sequence). Trimming took off 1 base at V and 1 base at J, with 8 bases between the two ends. The CDR3 has 15 amino acids.

V usage is TRBV7-2 and J usage is TRBJ1-1; 9 bases agree with TRBD1. V lost 5 bases and J lost 8; bases outside the gene matches: 9. The CDR3 is 14 residues long. Germline CDR1 and CDR2: SGHTA and FQGNSA. This CDR3 is CASSLGTGRIEAFF. The CDR3 nucleotides are TGTGCCAGCAGCCTCGGGACAGGGAGAATAGAAGCTTTCTTT.

V is TRBV28 and J is TRBJ1-5, with D unresolved. The germline gives CDR1 MDHEN, CDR2 SYDVKM. The CDR3 totals 17 residues. The germline V and J ends were trimmed by 4 bases and 2 bases, with 18 bases remaining between them. Here the CDR3 reads CASSSGSAPDGNQPQHF. DNA of the CDR3: TGTGCCAGCAGTTCGGGGTCGGCTCCTGATGGCAATCAGCCCCAGCATTTT. Variable domain in full (rest from reference TRBV28 and TRBJ1-5): DVKVTQSSRYLVKRTGEKVFLECVQDMDHENMFWYRQDPGLGLRLIYFSYDVKMKEKGDIPEGYSVSREKKERFSLILESASTNQTSMYLCASSSGSAPDGNQPQHFGDGTRLSIL.

The CDR3 spells CASSPTSRDMNTEAFF. CDR3 in DNA: TGTGCCAGCTCACCGACCTCAAGGGACATGAACACTGAAGCTTTCTTT. The genes are TRBV18 and TRBJ1-1; possible D gene TRBD1, 6 bases. The V end lost 3 bases, the J end lost 0 bases, and 14 bases lay between the germline ends. Looked up from germline, CDR1 is KGHSH and CDR2 is LQKENI. The CDR3 is 16 residues long.